A single sample gave rise to the 24 T cell receptor beta chains below, sequenced in a study of blood T cell repertoires in COVID-19. Libraries were prepared by immunoSEQ multiplex PCR; TCRdb keeps only in-frame clonotypes and omits some of them. The repertoire has roughly 200,000 clones, about 77% of them found once; the top ten carry 2.8%. The sequencing sample was made of peripheral blood. The source of these receptors is a woman aged 80 or over with active or convalescent COVID-19.

The chain employs TRBV2 and TRBJ2-3, with 9 nucleotides matching TRBD2. The CDR3 extends over 17 amino acids. V lost 4 bases, J lost 1 base, and 9 bases stayed unmatched. The germline V gene has CDR1 SNHLY and CDR2 FYNNEI. The CDR3 here is CASSVGGGVGRTDTQYF. In nucleotides, the CDR3 is TGTGCCAGCAGTGTTGGCGGGGGGGTTGGGCGCACAGATACGCAGTATTTT. Variable domain in full (rest from reference TRBV2 and TRBJ2-3): EPEVTQTPSHQVTQMGQEVILRCVPISNHLYFYWYRQILGQKVEFLVSFYNNEISEKSEIFDDQFSVERPDGSNFTLKIRSTKLEDSAMYFCASSVGGGVGRTDTQYFGPGTRLTVL.

This rearrangement joins TRBV7-8 to TRBJ2-3; TRBD1 matches 11 bases. Germline V gene data show CDR1 as SGHVS and CDR2 as FQNEAQ. V gave up 1 base and J gave up 5 bases; unmatched junction bases: 5. The CDR3 extends over 16 amino acids. The CDR3 is CASSLVYGTGGDTQYF. The CDR3 DNA reads TGTGCCAGCAGCTTAGTATACGGGACAGGGGGAGATACGCAGTATTTT.

V gene TRBV7-9 combines with J gene TRBJ2-2; 8 bases line up with TRBD1. Trimming cost V 1 base and J 5 bases; bases outside gene matches: 3. The CDR3 runs to 15 residues. CDR1 and CDR2 (germline): SEHNR, FQNEAQ (reference sequence). CDR3 residues: CASSLEGTGTGELFF. The CDR3 DNA is TGTGCCAGCAGCTTAGAGGGGACAGGAACCGGGGAGCTGTTTTTT.

This chain links TRBV10-3 with TRBJ2-3, with 12 bases lining up with TRBD2. The junction had 5 bases not matched to a gene; V was cut back by 4 bases and J by 0 bases. The germline V gene has CDR1 ENHRY and CDR2 SYGVKD. There are 17 residues in the CDR3. CDR3 residues: CAISGIGLAGSTDTQYF. The CDR3 DNA follows: TGTGCCATCAGTGGAATCGGACTAGCGGGGAGCACAGATACGCAGTATTTT.

The chain joins TRBV28 to TRBJ1-4; 8 nucleotides align to TRBD1. The germline V gene has CDR1 MDHEN and CDR2 SYDVKM. V trimming: 7 bases; J trimming: 7 bases; junction bases outside the gene matches: 14. The CDR3 runs 16 residues. CDR3 bases: TGTGCCAGCACTTCCTTACTCCAGGGGGCGCGTGAAAAACTGTTTTTT. Protein product: CASTSLLQGAREKLFF.

This clone was seen only once. This sequence joins TRBV7-9 and TRBJ2-3; 14 nucleotides line up with TRBD2. The CDR3 has 16 amino acids. V was clipped by 5 bases and J by 3 bases; unmatched bases: 4. Per germline, CDR1 SEHNR and CDR2 FQNEAQ (reference sequence). CDR3 bases: TGTGCCAGCAGCCTGGGACTAGCGGGGGATACAGATACGCAGTATTTT. Translated, it gives CASSLGLAGDTDTQYF.

The chain uses TRBV19 and TRBJ1-2, with 8 bases identical to TRBD1. After removal of 10 bases from V and 4 bases from J, the junction contained 8 bases not matched to a gene. Germline-derived CDR1 and CDR2 are LNHDA and SQIVND (reference sequence). This CDR3 region has 13 residues. CDR3 sequence (DNA): TGTGCCACGACGGACAGGGCGGGCTATGGCTACACCTTC. It specifies CATTDRAGYGYTF.

The chain is built from TRBV5-6 and TRBJ1-2, with unresolved D. Per germline, CDR1 SGHDT and CDR2 YYEEEE. V was shortened by 4 bases and J by 4 bases, with 11 bases between the two germline ends. The CDR3 covers 13 residues. This CDR3 is CASSLLRGYGYTF. In DNA form, the CDR3 reads TGTGCCAGCAGCCTACTCAGAGGCTATGGCTACACCTTC. The whole variable domain, filled in from reference TRBV5-6 and TRBJ1-2, reads DAGVTQSPTHLIKTRGQQVTLRCSPKSGHDTVSWYQQALGQGPQFIFQYYEEEERQRGNFPDRFSGHQFPNYSSELNVNALLLGDSALYLCASSLLRGYGYTFGSGTRLTVV.

This clone was seen once. This chain connects TRBV6-5 to TRBJ2-4; TRBD1 aligns across 7 bases. Germline lookup yields CDR1 MNHEY and CDR2 SVGAGI. After removal of 7 bases from V and 9 bases from J, the junction contained 12 bases not matched to a gene. This CDR3 region has 14 residues. CDR3 sequence reads: CASKGAGLGSIQYF. The CDR3 nucleotides are TGTGCCAGCAAGGGGGCGGGTCTGGGGTCCATTCAGTACTTC.

The gene calls are TRBV6-5 and TRBJ2-7; 10 nucleotides line up with TRBD1. The V gene's germline CDR1 is MNHEY and CDR2 SVGAGI. The CDR3 extends over 15 amino acids. The trim removed 6 bases at V and 4 bases at J, leaving 9 bases unmatched. The CDR3 loop reads CASRDPGTGVYEQYF. The DNA for the CDR3 is TGTGCCAGCAGAGACCCCGGGACAGGGGTATACGAGCAGTACTTC.

V and J are TRBV5-1 and TRBJ2-7; tentatively, D is TRBD1 or TRBD2 (5 bases each). The V gene's germline CDR1 is SGHRS and CDR2 YFSETQ. The CDR3 extends over 15 amino acids. Trimming removed 4 bases from V and 4 bases from J, with 18 bases in between. Here the CDR3 reads CASSLGRGLGYEQYF. CDR3 coding DNA: TGCGCCAGCAGCCTGGGGCGCGGGTTGGGATACGAGCAGTACTTC.

The rearrangement links TRBV4-1 to TRBJ2-5, with 12 bases fitting TRBD2. In germline, CDR1 is MGHRA, CDR2 YSYEKL. The CDR3 loop spans 18 amino acids. V dropped 2 bases and J dropped 5; count of bases not matched to a gene: 12. The chain's CDR3 is CASSQPTSGGRPWETQYF. Written as DNA, the CDR3 is TGCGCCAGCAGCCAACCGACTAGCGGGGGACGTCCTTGGGAGACCCAGTACTTC.

J is TRBJ1-2 and V is TRBV7-9; D gene uncertain. This CDR3 region has 14 residues. Germline CDR1 and CDR2: SEHNR and FQNEAQ (reference sequence). V lost 4 bases and J 4 bases, leaving 13 bases between the germline ends. The CDR3 bases are TGTGCCAGCAGCTCGCTGAGGGCGGGCTATGGCTACACCTTC. This sequence encodes CASSSLRAGYGYTF.

V is TRBV6-1 and J is TRBJ1-6, with D tentatively TRBD1 (6 bases). The V and J ends lost 2 bases and 10 bases respectively, with 12 bases between them. The germline CDR1 and CDR2 sequences are MNHNS and SASEGT. CDR3 size: 14 residues. CDR3 coding DNA: TGTGCCAGCAGTGAATCAGGGGCGATCTCACCCCTCCACTTT. Encoded protein: CASSESGAISPLHF.

V and J are TRBV5-6 and TRBJ1-1; D unresolved. The CDR3 runs to 16 residues. The germline V gene encodes CDR1 SGHDT and CDR2 YYEEEE. The ends were cut back, 1 base at V and 4 bases at J, with 17 bases in the middle. CDR3 sequence (DNA): TGTGCCAGCAGCTTGTTACTTGAGGGTACGGCCACTGAAGCTTTCTTT. The encoded protein is CASSLLLEGTATEAFF. Supplemented by reference TRBV5-6 and TRBJ1-1, the full variable domain reads DAGVTQSPTHLIKTRGQQVTLRCSPKSGHDTVSWYQQALGQGPQFIFQYYEEEERQRGNFPDRFSGHQFPNYSSELNVNALLLGDSALYLCASSLLLEGTATEAFFGQGTRLTVV.

This clone showed up just once. This rearrangement joins TRBV6-6 to TRBJ2-5, with D maybe TRBD1 (5 bases). Between the trimmed V and J ends, which lost 6 bases and 2 bases, there was a span of 16 bases. The germline CDR1 and CDR2 sequences are MNHNY and SVGAGI (reference sequence). The CDR3 sequence is 15 residues long. The CDR3 DNA reads as TGTGCCAGCAGATTAGACAGTAACCCTCAAGAGACCCAGTACTTC. Its translation: CASRLDSNPQETQYF.

The J gene is TRBJ2-7, the V gene TRBV7-2; the match to TRBD1 covers 7 bases. The germline V gene encodes CDR1 SGHTA and CDR2 FQGNSA. This CDR3 has 15 amino acids. V dropped 4 bases and J dropped 5; count of bases not matched to a gene: 11. The CDR3 spells CASSSRGGSGDEQYF. As DNA, the CDR3 is TGTGCCAGCAGCTCCCGAGGGGGCTCGGGCGACGAGCAGTACTTC.

This clone was detected only a few times. The rearrangement joins TRBV28 to TRBJ1-2; 7 bases are shared with TRBD1. This CDR3 contains 16 residues. The germline CDR1 and CDR2 sequences are MDHEN and SYDVKM. V shed 5 bases and J 4 bases; nucleotides not matched to a gene: 13. CDR3 DNA: TGTGCCAGCAGTACTCCGGGACAGTCACCTGTCTATGGCTACACCTTC. It codes for CASSTPGQSPVYGYTF.

V is TRBV11-3 and J is TRBJ2-5; TRBD2 matches at 8 bases. V shed 5 bases and J 1 base; nucleotides not matched to a gene: 9. The CDR3 covers 16 residues. CDR1 is SGHNT, CDR2 YENEEA, per germline. The DNA for the CDR3 is TGTGCCAGCAGCCCCCAGAGCGGGGGAACCCAAGAGACCCAGTACTTC. Encoded protein: CASSPQSGGTQETQYF. The variable domain in full, completed from reference TRBV11-3 and TRBJ2-5, reads EAGVVQSPRYKIIEKKQPVAFWCNPISGHNTLYWYLQNLGQGPELLIRYENEEAVDDSQLPKDRFSAERLKGVDSTLKIQPAELGDSAVYLCASSPQSGGTQETQYFGPGTRLLVL.

In DNA form, the CDR3 reads TGCGCCAGCAGGTCCGGGACAGGCATTCAAGAGACCCAGTACTTC. Translating it yields CASRSGTGIQETQYF. This sequence joins TRBV5-1 and TRBJ2-5; TRBD1 matches 8 bases. The CDR3 spans 15 residues. Germline lookup yields CDR1 SGHRS and CDR2 YFSETQ. Trimming cost V 5 bases and J 2 bases; bases outside gene matches: 8. Using reference TRBV5-1 and TRBJ2-5 for the parts outside the CDR3, the full variable domain is KAGVTQTPRYLIKTRGQQVTLSCSPISGHRSVSWYQQTPGQGLQFLFEYFSETQRNKGNFPGRFSGRQFSNSRSEMNVSTLELGDSALYLCASRSGTGIQETQYFGPGTRLLVL.

The chain is built from TRBV11-2 and TRBJ1-1; D not certain. Germline V gene data show CDR1 as SGHAT and CDR2 as FQNNGV. CDR3 length equals 14 residues. Trimming took 6 bases from V and 5 from J, leaving 16 bases between them. Here the CDR3 DNA reads TGTGCCAGCAGTCTCGACACCGTCAGTACTGAAGCTTTCTTT. This translates into CASSLDTVSTEAFF.

The genes are TRBV7-5 and TRBJ1-5; TRBD1 reflects the table's D call only, with no check against the DNA. TRBV7-5 is a pseudogene locus. This CDR3 region has 15 residues. CDR3 sequence reads: CARSLVPRGNQPQHF. The CDR3 nucleotides read TGTGCCAGAAGCTTAGTCCCCAGGGGCAATCAGCCCCAGCATTTT.

The V and J genes are TRBV23-1 and TRBJ2-3; TRBD2 aligns across 7 bases. TRBV23-1 is annotated as an ORF whose role is uncertain. This CDR3 spans 15 amino acids. The J segment lost 2 bases and the V segment lost 4 bases, leaving 6 bases of the junction unmatched. CDR3 residues: CASSPREDYTDTQYF. The DNA for the CDR3 is TGCGCCAGCAGTCCCCGGGAGGACTACACAGATACGCAGTATTTT.

This clone has more than one count but fewer than ten. DNA for the CDR3: TGCGCCAGCAGCCAAGATACGTTCACAGGGTCCCAGCATTTT. Protein: CASSQDTFTGSQHF. The V gene is TRBV4-3, the J gene TRBJ1-5, with D possibly matching TRBD1 (6 bases). Germline V gene data show CDR1 as LGHNA and CDR2 as YSLEER. There are 14 residues in the CDR3. V shed 0 bases and J shed 11 bases, with 14 bases lying between them.